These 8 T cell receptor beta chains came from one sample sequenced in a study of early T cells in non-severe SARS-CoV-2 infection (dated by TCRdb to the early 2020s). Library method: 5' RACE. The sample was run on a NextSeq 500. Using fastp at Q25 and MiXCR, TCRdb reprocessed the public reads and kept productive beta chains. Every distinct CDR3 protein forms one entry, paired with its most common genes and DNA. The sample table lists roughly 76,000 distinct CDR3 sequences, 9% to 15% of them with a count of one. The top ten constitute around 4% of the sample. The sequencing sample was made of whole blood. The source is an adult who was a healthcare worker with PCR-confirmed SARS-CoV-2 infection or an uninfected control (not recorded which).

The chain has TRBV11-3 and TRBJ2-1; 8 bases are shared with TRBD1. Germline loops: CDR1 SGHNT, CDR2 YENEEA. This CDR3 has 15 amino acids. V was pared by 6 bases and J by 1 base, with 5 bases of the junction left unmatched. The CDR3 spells CASSAGTGSYNEQFF. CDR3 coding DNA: TGTGCCAGCAGTGCCGGGACAGGTTCCTACAATGAGCAGTTCTTC.

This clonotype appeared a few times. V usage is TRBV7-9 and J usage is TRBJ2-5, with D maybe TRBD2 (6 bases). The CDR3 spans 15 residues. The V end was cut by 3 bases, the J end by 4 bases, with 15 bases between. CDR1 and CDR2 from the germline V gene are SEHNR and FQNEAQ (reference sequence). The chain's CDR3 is CASSLGLVEGETQYF. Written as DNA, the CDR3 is TGTGCCAGCAGCTTGGGACTCGTAGAGGGAGAGACCCAGTACTTC.

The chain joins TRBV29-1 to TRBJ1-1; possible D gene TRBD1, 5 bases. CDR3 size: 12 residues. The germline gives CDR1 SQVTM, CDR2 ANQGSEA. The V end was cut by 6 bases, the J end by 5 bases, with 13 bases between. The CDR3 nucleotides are TGCAGCGTCAGGACAAGGGCTACTGAAGCTTTCTTT. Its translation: CSVRTRATEAFF.

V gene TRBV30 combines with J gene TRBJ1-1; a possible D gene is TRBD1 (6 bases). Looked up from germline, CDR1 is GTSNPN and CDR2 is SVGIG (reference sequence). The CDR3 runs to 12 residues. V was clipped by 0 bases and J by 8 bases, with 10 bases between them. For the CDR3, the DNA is TGTGCCTGGAGTGTACAGGGCCGAGAAGCTTTCTTT. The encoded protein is CAWSVQGREAFF. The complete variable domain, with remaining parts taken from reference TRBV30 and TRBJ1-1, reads SQTIHQWPATLVQPVGSPLSLECTVEGTSNPNLYWYRQAAGRGLQLLFYSVGIGQISSEVPQNLSASRPQDRQFILSSKKLLLSDSGFYLCAWSVQGREAFFGQGTRLTVV.

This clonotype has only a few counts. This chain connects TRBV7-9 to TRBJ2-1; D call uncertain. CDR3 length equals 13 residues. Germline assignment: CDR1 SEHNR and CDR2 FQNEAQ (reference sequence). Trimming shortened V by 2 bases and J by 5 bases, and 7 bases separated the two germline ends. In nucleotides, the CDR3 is TGTGCCAGCAGCTTAATCCGTCACAATGAGCAGTTCTTC. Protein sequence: CASSLIRHNEQFF.

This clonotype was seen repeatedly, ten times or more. CDR3 bases: TGTGCCAGCAGCTTAGCTTTTAGGAGCGAGCAGTACTTC. Its translation: CASSLAFRSEQYF. The chain couples TRBV7-6 to TRBJ2-7; D ambiguous. The CDR3 has 13 residues. In germline, CDR1 is SGHVS, CDR2 FNYEAQ. V was clipped by 0 bases and J by 6 bases, with 9 bases between them.

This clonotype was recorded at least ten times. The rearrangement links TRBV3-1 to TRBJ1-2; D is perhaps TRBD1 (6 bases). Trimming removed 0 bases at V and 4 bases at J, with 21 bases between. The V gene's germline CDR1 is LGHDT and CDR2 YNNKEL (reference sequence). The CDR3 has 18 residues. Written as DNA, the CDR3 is TGTGCCAGCAGCCAAGATTTGGCTGGGGGGCGAAGTCGCTATGGCTACACCTTC. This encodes CASSQDLAGGRSRYGYTF. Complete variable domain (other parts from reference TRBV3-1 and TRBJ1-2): DTAVSQTPKYLVTQMGNDKSIKCEQNLGHDTMYWYKQDSKKFLKIMFSYNNKELIINETVPNRFSPKSPDKAHLNLHINSLELGDSAVYFCASSQDLAGGRSRYGYTFGSGTRLTVV.

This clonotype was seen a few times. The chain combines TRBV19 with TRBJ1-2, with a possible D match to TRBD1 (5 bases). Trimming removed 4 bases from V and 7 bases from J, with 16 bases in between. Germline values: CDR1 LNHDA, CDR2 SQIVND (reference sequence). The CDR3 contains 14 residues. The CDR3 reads CASSRRDAGSGYTF. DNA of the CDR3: TGTGCCAGTAGTAGGAGGGACGCAGGGTCTGGCTACACCTTC.